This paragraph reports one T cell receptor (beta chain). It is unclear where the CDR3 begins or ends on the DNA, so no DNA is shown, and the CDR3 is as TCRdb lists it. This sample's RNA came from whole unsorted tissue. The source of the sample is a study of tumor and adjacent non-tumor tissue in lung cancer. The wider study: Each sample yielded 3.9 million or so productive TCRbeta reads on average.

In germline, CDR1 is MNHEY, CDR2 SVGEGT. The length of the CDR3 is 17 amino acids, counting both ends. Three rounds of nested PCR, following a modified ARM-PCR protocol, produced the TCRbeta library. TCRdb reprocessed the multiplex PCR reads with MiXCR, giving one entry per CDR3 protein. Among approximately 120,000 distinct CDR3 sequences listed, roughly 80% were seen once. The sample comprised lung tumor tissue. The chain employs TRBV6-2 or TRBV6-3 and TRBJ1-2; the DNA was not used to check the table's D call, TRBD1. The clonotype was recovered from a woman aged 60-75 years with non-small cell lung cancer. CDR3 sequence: CTSAGQGAREANYGCTF.